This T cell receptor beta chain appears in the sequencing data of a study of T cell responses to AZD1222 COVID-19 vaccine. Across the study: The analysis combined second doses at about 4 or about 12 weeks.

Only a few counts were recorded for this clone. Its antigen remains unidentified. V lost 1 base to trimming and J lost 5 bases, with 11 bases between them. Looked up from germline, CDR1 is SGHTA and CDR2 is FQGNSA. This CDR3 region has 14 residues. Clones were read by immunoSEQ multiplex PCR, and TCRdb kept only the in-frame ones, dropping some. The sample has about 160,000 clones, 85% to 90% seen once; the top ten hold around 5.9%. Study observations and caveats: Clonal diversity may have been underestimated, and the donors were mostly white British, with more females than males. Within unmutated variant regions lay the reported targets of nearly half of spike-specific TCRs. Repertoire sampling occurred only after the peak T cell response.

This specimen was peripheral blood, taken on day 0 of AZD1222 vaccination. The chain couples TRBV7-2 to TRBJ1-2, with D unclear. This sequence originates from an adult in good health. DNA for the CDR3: TGTGCCAGCAGCTTAGACCCGTCAGTTTATGGCTACACCTTC. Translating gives CASSLDPSVYGYTF.